A single sample gave rise to the 21 T cell receptor beta chains below, sequenced in a study of blood T cell repertoires in COVID-19. Sequencing used immunoSEQ multiplex PCR; TCRdb keeps in-frame clones, though not all of them. The repertoire holds more than 85,000 clones, with nearly 80% as singletons. The sequencing sample was made of peripheral blood. The receptors were gathered from a woman at least 80 years old with active or convalescent COVID-19.

The chain uses TRBV2 and TRBJ2-3, with D unresolved. Trimming took off 6 bases at V and 3 bases at J, with 13 bases between the two ends. This CDR3 has 14 residues. Germline V gives CDR1 SNHLY, CDR2 FYNNEI. DNA of the CDR3: TGTGCCAGCAGGAACAGTTTGTTAACAGATACGCAGTATTTT. Encoded protein: CASRNSLLTDTQYF. Supplemented by reference TRBV2 and TRBJ2-3, the full variable domain reads EPEVTQTPSHQVTQMGQEVILRCVPISNHLYFYWYRQILGQKVEFLVSFYNNEISEKSEIFDDQFSVERPDGSNFTLKIRSTKLEDSAMYFCASRNSLLTDTQYFGPGTRLTVL.

This chain connects TRBV5-1 to TRBJ2-7, with D maybe TRBD2 (6 bases). The CDR3 spans 11 residues. The germline V gene encodes CDR1 SGHRS and CDR2 YFSETQ. V lost 7 bases, J lost 6 bases, and 11 bases lay in between. The DNA for the CDR3 is TGCGCCAGCTTCTCGGGGGTCGAGCAGTACTTC. It specifies CASFSGVEQYF.

V usage is TRBV3-1 (or the pseudogene TRBV3-2) and J usage is TRBJ2-3; TRBD2 aligns across 12 bases. Germline V gene data show CDR1 as LGHDT and CDR2 as YNNKEL (reference sequence). The CDR3 extends over 17 amino acids. V gave up 3 bases and J gave up 1 base; unmatched junction bases: 5. The CDR3 coding sequence is TGTGCCAGCAGCCACTGGACTAGCGGGGACGGCACAGATACGCAGTATTTT. Residues: CASSHWTSGDGTDTQYF.

The J gene is TRBJ1-2, the V gene TRBV5-1; D gene ambiguous. The CDR3 loop spans 15 amino acids. Trimming left V 0 bases short and J 0 bases short, with 9 bases between. CDR1 and CDR2 (germline): SGHRS, YFSETQ. CDR3 sequence (DNA): TGCGCCAGCAGCTTGGATCCAGGTGCTAACTATGGCTACACCTTC. Amino acid sequence: CASSLDPGANYGYTF.

The chain recombines TRBV30 with TRBJ1-5; no clear D. CDR3 length: 13 amino acids. From germline, CDR1 is GTSNPN and CDR2 SVGIG (reference sequence). The V and J ends lost 0 bases and 7 bases respectively, with 10 bases between them. The DNA of the CDR3 is TGTGCCTGGAGTGTACAGTCAGTGCAGCCCCAGCATTTT. It yields the protein CAWSVQSVQPQHF.

V and J are TRBV9 and TRBJ2-1; perhaps TRBD2 as D (6 bases). The V end was cut by 3 bases, the J end by 0 bases, with 13 bases between. CDR1 SGDLS and CDR2 YYNGEE come from the germline V gene. The CDR3 length is 16 residues. The CDR3 nucleotides read TGTGCCAGCAGCGAGCCCCCTAGCGCCTCCTACAATGAGCAGTTCTTC. This encodes CASSEPPSASYNEQFF.

This chain links TRBV18 with TRBJ2-1; TRBD2 matches at 14 bases. This CDR3 comprises 18 residues. J lost 4 bases, V lost 0 bases, and 5 bases had no gene match. Germline V lookup: CDR1 KGHSH, CDR2 LQKENI. The chain's CDR3 is CASSPPGLAGATYNEQFF. The CDR3 DNA follows: TGTGCCAGCTCACCACCGGGACTAGCGGGAGCTACGTACAATGAGCAGTTCTTC. Looking up the rest from reference TRBV18 and TRBJ2-1 gives the full variable domain: NAGVMQNPRHLVRRRGQEARLRCSPMKGHSHVYWYRQLPEEGLKFMVYLQKENIIDESGMPKERFSAEFPKEGPSILRIQQVVRGDSAAYFCASSPPGLAGATYNEQFFGPGTRLTVL.

This chain joins TRBV19 and TRBJ2-7, with D uncertain. The CDR3 spans 14 residues. The V end was cut by 4 bases, the J end by 4 bases, with 14 bases between. Germline V gene lookup returns CDR1 LNHDA and CDR2 SQIVND (reference sequence). CDR3 region: CASSKIADWYEQYF. In DNA, the CDR3 is TGTGCCAGTAGTAAAATAGCAGATTGGTACGAGCAGTACTTC.

J is TRBJ1-2 and V is TRBV28, with no clear D. The CDR3 is 14 residues long. CDR1 and CDR2 from the germline V gene are MDHEN and SYDVKM. V lost 4 bases and J 0 bases, leaving 9 bases between the germline ends. CDR3 in DNA: TGTGCCAGCAGTTGGGCCAGAACTAACTATGGCTACACCTTC. Amino acids: CASSWARTNYGYTF.

The V call is TRBV19, the J call TRBJ1-2; 12 bases line up with TRBD1. Germline V gene data show CDR1 as LNHDA and CDR2 as SQIVND (reference sequence). J gave up 1 base and V 9 bases, and 12 bases lay outside the gene matches. The CDR3 runs to 17 residues. The CDR3, as DNA: TGTGCCAGCGTCCCCGGGACAGGGGGCGGCCTTAACTATGGCTACACCTTC. It encodes CASVPGTGGGLNYGYTF. The full variable domain, its missing parts supplied by reference TRBV19 and TRBJ1-2, is DGGITQSPKYLFRKEGQNVTLSCEQNLNHDAMYWYRQDPGQGLRLIYYSQIVNDFQKGDIAEGYSVSREKKESFPLTVTSAQKNPTAFYLCASVPGTGGGLNYGYTFGSGTRLTVV.

The rearrangement links TRBV11-2 to TRBJ2-7; 9 nucleotides align to TRBD2. Germline V gene data show CDR1 as SGHAT and CDR2 as FQNNGV. CDR3 length: 14 amino acids. V lost 4 bases, J lost 3 bases, and 4 bases stayed unmatched. The CDR3 coding sequence is TGTGCCAGCAGCTCGTCTAGCGGGGTCTACGAGCAGTACTTC. As protein: CASSSSSGVYEQYF.

The V gene is TRBV6-6, the J gene TRBJ1-2, with D perhaps TRBD1 (5 bases). This CDR3 comprises 13 residues. V lost 6 bases and J lost 1, with 9 bases in between. Germline lookup yields CDR1 MNHNY and CDR2 SVGAGI (reference sequence). Here the CDR3 reads CASSIDSNYGYTF. DNA of the CDR3: TGTGCCAGCAGCATTGACAGTAACTATGGCTACACCTTC.

This clone showed up just once. CDR3 residues: CASSSKNGETQYF. The CDR3 DNA reads as TGTGCCAGCAGCTCGAAGAACGGGGAGACCCAGTACTTC. This chain joins TRBV5-8 and TRBJ2-5; D is uncertain. Germline loops: CDR1 SGHTS, CDR2 YDEGEE. V was shortened by 3 bases and J by 5 bases, with 11 bases between the two germline ends. The CDR3 consists of 13 residues.

In DNA, the CDR3 is TGTGCCAGCAGTTACTCGTTTCAGGGGGCCTCCTACAATGAGCAGTTCTTC. It specifies CASSYSFQGASYNEQFF. The rearrangement uses TRBV6-2 or TRBV6-3 and TRBJ2-1; 8 positions match TRBD1. The CDR3 consists of 17 residues. Germline CDR1 is MNHEY and CDR2 is SVGEGT. The J segment lost 0 bases and the V segment lost 0 bases, leaving 4 bases of the junction unmatched.

The chain links TRBV6-2 or TRBV6-3 to TRBJ2-2; D unclear. There are 14 residues in the CDR3. Germline V gene data show CDR1 as MNHEY and CDR2 as SVGEGT. Trimming cost V 6 bases and J 1 base, with 9 bases left between them. CDR3 DNA sequence: TGTGCCAGCAGCATCTACAGGAACACCGGGGAGCTGTTTTTT. Encoded protein: CASSIYRNTGELFF.

The chain joins TRBV12-5 to TRBJ1-4; D not certain. Germline-derived CDR1 and CDR2 are LGHNT and FRNRAP. Trimming removed 1 base at V and 8 bases at J, with 14 bases between. There are 15 residues in the CDR3. CDR3 loop: CASGLGSLRNEKLFF. CDR3 DNA: TGTGCTAGTGGTTTGGGATCACTGAGGAACGAAAAACTGTTTTTT.

The chain couples TRBV15 to TRBJ2-1; maybe TRBD2 (6 bases). Germline V gene data show CDR1 as LNHNV and CDR2 as YYDKDF (reference sequence). V shed 1 base and J shed 5 bases, with 12 bases lying between them. This CDR3 contains 15 residues. The CDR3 here is CATSRGGTLDNEQFF. As DNA, the CDR3 is TGTGCCACCAGCAGAGGAGGGACTCTAGACAATGAGCAGTTCTTC. The whole variable domain, remainder taken from reference TRBV15 and TRBJ2-1, is DAMVIQNPRYQVTQFGKPVTLSCSQTLNHNVMYWYQQKSSQAPKLLFHYYDKDFNNEADTPDNFQSRRPNTSFCFLDIRSPGLGDTAMYLCATSRGGTLDNEQFFGPGTRLTVL.

The chain couples TRBV2 to TRBJ2-5; 10 bases line up with TRBD2. The CDR3 is made up of 15 amino acids. CDR1 SNHLY and CDR2 FYNNEI come from the germline V gene. V was pared by 7 bases and J by 5 bases, with 10 bases of the junction left unmatched. In DNA form, the CDR3 reads TGTGCCAGCACTAGAAGAGCGGGAGGGGGCGAGACCCAGTACTTC. This codes for CASTRRAGGGETQYF.

The V and J genes are TRBV6-1 and TRBJ2-1, with 9 bases fitting TRBD1. This CDR3 has 14 residues. V lost 5 bases and J lost 4; bases outside the gene matches: 3. CDR1 and CDR2 from the germline V gene are MNHNS and SASEGT. CDR3 protein: CASSPDRGYNEQFF. The CDR3 region has the DNA TGTGCCAGCAGTCCCGACAGGGGGTACAATGAGCAGTTCTTC.

The chain joins TRBV18 to TRBJ1-1; D gene unclear. CDR3 length equals 16 residues. Trimming took 1 base from V and 10 from J, leaving 22 bases between them. Germline V lookup: CDR1 KGHSH, CDR2 LQKENI. CDR3 amino acids: CASSPRVIGLNSRAFF. The CDR3, as DNA: TGTGCCAGCTCACCACGGGTCATCGGACTGAATTCGAGAGCTTTCTTT. Full variable domain (missing parts from reference TRBV18 and TRBJ1-1): NAGVMQNPRHLVRRRGQEARLRCSPMKGHSHVYWYRQLPEEGLKFMVYLQKENIIDESGMPKERFSAEFPKEGPSILRIQQVVRGDSAAYFCASSPRVIGLNSRAFFGQGTRLTVV.

The J gene is TRBJ1-2, the V gene TRBV5-1; D unresolved. CDR1 is SGHRS and CDR2 is YFSETQ in the germline V gene. Between the trimmed V and J ends, which lost 0 bases and 7 bases, there was a span of 13 bases. The length of the CDR3 is 14 residues. CDR3 in DNA: TGCGCCAGCAGCTTGGTTGCGGGGATTAGTGGCTACACCTTC. Translation: CASSLVAGISGYTF.